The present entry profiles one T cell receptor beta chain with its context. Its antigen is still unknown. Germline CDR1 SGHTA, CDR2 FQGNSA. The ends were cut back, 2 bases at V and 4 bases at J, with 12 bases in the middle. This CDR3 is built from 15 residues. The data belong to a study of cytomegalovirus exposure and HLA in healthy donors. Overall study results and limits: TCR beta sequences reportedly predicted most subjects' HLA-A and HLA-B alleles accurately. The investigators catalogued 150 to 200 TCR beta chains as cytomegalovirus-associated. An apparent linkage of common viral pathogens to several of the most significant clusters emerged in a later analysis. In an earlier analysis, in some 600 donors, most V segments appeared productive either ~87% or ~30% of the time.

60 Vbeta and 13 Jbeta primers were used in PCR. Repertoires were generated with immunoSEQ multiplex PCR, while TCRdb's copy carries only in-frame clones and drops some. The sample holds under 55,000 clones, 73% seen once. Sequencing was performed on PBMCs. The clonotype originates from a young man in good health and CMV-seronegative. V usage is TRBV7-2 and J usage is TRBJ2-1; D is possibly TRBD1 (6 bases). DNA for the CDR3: TGTGCCAGCAGCTTATCGGCCAGGGGATACAATGAGCAGTTCTTC. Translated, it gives CASSLSARGYNEQFF.